These 15 T cell receptor beta chains share one sample of origin, sequenced in a study of blood T cell repertoires in COVID-19. Sequencing was performed with immunoSEQ multiplex PCR; in TCRdb, only in-frame clones are kept and a portion is missing. The table records 650,000 to 800,000 clones, about 90% of them present only once. The sample consisted of peripheral blood. The receptors derive from a woman aged 18-29 years with acute or convalescent COVID-19.

For this clone: This sample also contains other DNA sequences that code for the same CDR3. The rearrangement links TRBV10-3 to TRBJ2-7, with 9 bases lining up with TRBD1. CDR1 ENHRY and CDR2 SYGVKD come from the germline V gene. V was clipped by 3 bases and J by 3 bases; unmatched bases: 3. The CDR3 sequence is 14 residues long. The CDR3 nucleotides are TGTGCCATCAGTGAATCGACAGGGGGCTACGAGCAGTACTTC. Translation gives CAISESTGGYEQYF.

The V gene is TRBV2, the J gene TRBJ2-5; TRBD1 matches 12 bases. The germline V gene has CDR1 SNHLY and CDR2 FYNNEI. The trim removed 8 bases at V and 5 bases at J, leaving 6 bases unmatched. The CDR3 spans 14 residues. The CDR3 nucleotides read TGTGCCAGCGGGACAGGGGGCTCAGGGGAGACCCAGTACTTC. Amino acid sequence: CASGTGGSGETQYF.

The gene calls are TRBV6-1 and TRBJ1-6, with 9 nucleotides matching TRBD1. V lost 3 bases to trimming and J lost 9 bases; unmatched junction nucleotides: 9. There are 16 residues in the CDR3. Looked up from germline, CDR1 is MNHNS and CDR2 is SASEGT. The CDR3 coding sequence is TGTGCCAGCAGTGATGGGGGAGGGACAGGGCCTTCACCCCTCCACTTT. It codes for CASSDGGGTGPSPLHF.

The V call is TRBV5-1, the J call TRBJ2-7; possible D gene TRBD2, 5 bases. Germline CDR1 SGHRS, CDR2 YFSETQ. The length of the CDR3 is 12 residues. The V end lost 4 bases, the J end lost 4 bases, and 9 bases lay between the germline ends. CDR3 DNA: TGCGCCAGCAGCCCGGACTTTTACGAGCAGTACTTC. Amino acids: CASSPDFYEQYF.

V and J are TRBV7-3 and TRBJ1-2; 9 nucleotides line up with TRBD1. J gave up 7 bases and V 4 bases, and 4 bases lay outside the gene matches. Germline lookup yields CDR1 SGHTA and CDR2 FQGTGA. The CDR3 extends over 13 amino acids. The CDR3 DNA follows: TGTGCCAGCAGCTCCCAGACAGGGGGTGGCTACACCTTC. It is translated as CASSSQTGGGYTF.

V and J are TRBV4-1 and TRBJ1-4, with D possibly TRBD1 on 5 matching bases. The CDR3 loop spans 13 amino acids. Trimming stripped 5 bases from V and 8 bases from J, with 12 bases between. Germline CDR1 and CDR2: MGHRA and YSYEKL. In DNA, the CDR3 is TGCGCCAGCAGCTTCTCGGGGGGAGAAAAACTGTTTTTT. This gives the protein CASSFSGGEKLFF.

The V and J genes are TRBV7-8 and TRBJ1-1, with D hard to call. The CDR3 contains 15 residues. Germline assignment: CDR1 SGHVS and CDR2 FQNEAQ. V shed 1 base and J shed 1 base, with 10 bases lying between them. This CDR3 reads CASSLVEASNTEAFF. The DNA of the CDR3 is TGTGCCAGCAGCTTAGTCGAAGCTTCGAACACTGAAGCTTTCTTT. The variable domain in full, with the rest retrieved from reference TRBV7-8 and TRBJ1-1, is GAGVSQSPRYKVAKRGQDVALRCDPISGHVSLFWYQQALGQGPEFLTYFQNEAQLDKSGLPSDRFFAERPEGSVSTLKIQRTQQEDSAVYLCASSLVEASNTEAFFGQGTRLTVV.

The CDR3 bases are TGTGCCAGCAGCCCGACAGGGGTCTCCTACGAGCAGTACTTC. This gives the protein CASSPTGVSYEQYF. The chain is built from TRBV14 and TRBJ2-7; 8 nucleotides agree with TRBD1. Germline loops: CDR1 SGHDN, CDR2 FVKESK. J was trimmed by 0 bases and V by 4 bases; bases with no gene match: 2. This CDR3 comprises 14 residues.

The chain carries TRBV10-3 and TRBJ2-4; TRBD2 matches 8 bases. CDR1 ENHRY and CDR2 SYGVKD come from the germline V gene. The CDR3 contains 14 residues. The V gene end was trimmed by 7 bases and the J gene end by 5 bases; junction bases not matched to a gene: 7. CDR3 residues: CAIKSRGEENIQYF. The CDR3 DNA reads TGTGCCATCAAATCGCGGGGGGAGGAAAACATTCAGTACTTC.

The count of this clone is one. A read error may produce the germline difference seen at one junction end. This chain links TRBV5-6 with TRBJ2-7; TRBD2 is a possible D gene (6 bases). The CDR3 has 12 residues. CDR1 SGHDT and CDR2 YYEEEE come from the germline V gene. CDR3 nucleotide sequence: TGTGCCAGCAGCGGGGGGAACAGGCCAGCGCACTTC. It translates to CASSGGNRPAHF.

The chain uses TRBV4-1 and TRBJ1-2; no firm D call. Trimming shortened V by 4 bases and J by 5 bases, and 17 bases separated the two germline ends. This CDR3 comprises 15 residues. The V gene's germline CDR1 is MGHRA and CDR2 YSYEKL. The chain's CDR3 is CASSPPTEGGYGYTF. Written as DNA, the CDR3 is TGCGCCAGCAGCCCACCGACGGAGGGAGGATATGGCTACACCTTC.

J is TRBJ2-3 and V is TRBV2; TRBD1 might be the D (6 bases). Germline CDR1 and CDR2: SNHLY and FYNNEI. With 7 bases removed from V and 2 bases from J, the gap between germline ends came to 19 bases. The CDR3 has 16 residues. CDR3 sequence reads: CASNPAAGTYTDTQYF. Here the CDR3 DNA reads TGTGCCAGCAATCCTGCCGCCGGGACATACACAGATACGCAGTATTTT.

The gene calls are TRBV5-1 and TRBJ2-1, with D tentatively TRBD1 (6 bases). V was cut by 0 bases and J by 0 bases, with 10 bases left in between. CDR3 length: 16 residues. CDR1 is SGHRS, CDR2 YFSETQ, per germline. CDR3 in amino acids: CASSLGPGDSYNEQFF. The CDR3 nucleotides are TGCGCCAGCAGCTTGGGCCCAGGGGACTCCTACAATGAGCAGTTCTTC.

The gene calls are TRBV9 and TRBJ2-3; D not certain. The CDR3 contains 15 residues. Between the trimmed V and J ends, which lost 0 bases and 2 bases, there was a span of 10 bases. Looked up from germline, CDR1 is SGDLS and CDR2 is YYNGEE. This chain's CDR3 is CASSVDVLLTDTQYF. CDR3 nucleotides: TGTGCCAGCAGCGTAGATGTACTCCTCACAGATACGCAGTATTTT.

The J gene is TRBJ1-2, the V gene TRBV10-1; D unclear. The CDR3 loop spans 16 amino acids. Germline V CDR1 and CDR2: WNHNN, SYGVQD (reference sequence). Trimming removed 5 bases at V and 2 bases at J, with 18 bases between. In nucleotides, the CDR3 is TGCGCCAGCAGTACATCGGGGAGGACCGGGAACTATGGCTACACCTTC. Protein: CASSTSGRTGNYGYTF.